This TCR beta chain was recorded in a study of T cells in Graves' hyperthyroidism and ophthalmopathy (dated by TCRdb to about 2019). Regarding the complete study: Peripheral blood samples were taken at the time of initial diagnosis, prior to any treatment. To identify TCR V-J signatures that set the groups apart, the researchers used a discovery cohort of more than 95 patients, made up of approximately 43 with Graves' ophthalmopathy and approximately 57 with stable Graves' hyperthyroidism. Prospective prediction of ophthalmopathy was tested in an independent validation cohort consisting of some 20 hyperthyroidism patients and 15 or so patients who later progressed to ophthalmopathy. The approximately 100 discovery patients were divided at random into training and test sets in a 7:3 ratio. Thyroid tissue and blood T-cell repertoires from six or seven Graves' hyperthyroidism patients were also compared in the study. Once sampling was done, hyperthyroidism patients were given methimazole at a starting dose of 30 mg daily, whereas ophthalmopathy patients were given high-dose intravenous methylprednisolone. According to the paper, TCR Vbeta CDR3 sequencing was carried out on 135 peripheral blood samples, which came from 40 to 45 ophthalmopathy, under 85 hyperthyroidism and about 17 progressor patients.

The TCR beta CDR3 regions were amplified from the RNA transcripts. The first round of RT-PCR for the TCR CDR3 was performed with the HTBI primer set and the Qiagen OneStep RT-PCR kit. A second multiplex PCR round built the libraries, followed by size selection and purification. The libraries were sequenced on an Illumina HiSeq2000 using paired-end 100 bp reads. The authors' pipeline ran thus. SOAPnuke was used to process the raw data, throwing out any read that contained adapters or uncalled bases, had a mean Phred below 15, or lacked an exact constant-primer or identifier match. COPE v1.2.5 was used to merge high-quality paired reads, and clonotypes were defined as unique nucleotide sequences. MiTCR v1.1 was used to align clonotypes to the IMGT TRBV, TRBD and TRBJ reference segments. The analysis was restricted to V-J combinations with a frequency above 0.0001, which together covered 99% to 99.2% of the repertoires. A TCS score was defined as the ratio between F50 (clonal expansion) and ExV (chaos), using BLOSUM62-based TCRdist between CDR3 peptides within each V-J. Welch's t-statistics and random forest reduced roughly 530 V-J features to roughly 13, which were used in a naive Bayes classifier (R e1071). TCRdb ran its own pipeline on the public reads, namely fastp trimming at Q25 and MiXCR clone calling, and kept in-frame beta chains. Each entry is one CDR3 protein sequence, shown with its most common DNA and genes. TCRdb, not the authors, supplied the V and J calls. A total of approximately 370,000 distinct CDR3 sequences appear in this sample, roughly 15% of them only once. The ten largest clones add up to approximately 35% of the sample.

Overall results and qualifications from the work: Most expanded thyroid clonotypes (frequency above 0.001) were also detected in blood, suggesting blood repertoires may reflect thyroid immune responses. A 13 V-J signature model separated ophthalmopathy from stable hyperthyroidism, with approximately 87% sensitivity and roughly 81% specificity in cross-validation and 80%/75% in testing. In validation, progression to ophthalmopathy was predicted by the model with roughly 71% sensitivity and 72.22% specificity, a median of 6.5 months before onset. No statistical method was used to fix the sample size in advance, and group allocation was not hidden from the investigators.

The V and J ends are trimmed by 7 bases and 9 bases, leaving 19 bases between them. The CDR3 runs 14 amino acids, cysteine and phenylalanine included. CDR3 DNA is the only sequence kept; it has 42 bases, read in frame from the first base. From a lookup of the germline V gene, CDR1 and CDR2 are SGHAT and FQNNGV. Hyperthyroidism patients were newly diagnosed, with disease duration under 2 months, and aged 18 to 65 years. Patients with uncontrolled infections, other autoimmune diseases, pregnancy or lactation were excluded. Clinical symptoms, serum thyroxine and TRAb, thyroid ultrasound, and orbital computed tomography formed the basis for the diagnoses. Blood from progressor patients was drawn when they were first diagnosed with hyperthyroidism, before any ophthalmopathy symptoms appeared. Ficoll-Paque density gradient centrifugation was used to isolate PBMCs from about 10 ml of fresh peripheral blood. Progressor patients were first diagnosed with Graves' hyperthyroidism and then developed ophthalmopathy during follow-up. Total RNA was extracted with Trizol reagent, and quality was checked on an Agilent 2100 Bioanalyzer.

This clonotype has only a few counts. What this receptor recognizes is not known. Per-nucleotide qualities are absent, and no much larger clonotype sits a single base away. Sequenced: blood. In this chain, TRBV11-2 is recombined with TRBJ2-1, with a tentative D gene TRBD1 over 6 matching bases. This receptor was taken from a woman in her twenties or thirties with Graves' hyperthyroidism that later progressed to Graves' ophthalmopathy. In nucleotide form, the sequence is TGTGCCAGCATAAACAGGGTTCATAGTAGTGAGCAGTTCTTC. Its translation is CASINRVHSSEQFF.